This TCR beta chain was sequenced for a study of blood T cell repertoires in COVID-19. V was pared by 3 bases and J by 7 bases, with 16 bases between. This CDR3 comprises 14 residues. Germline V gene data show CDR1 as SEHNR and CDR2 as FQNEAQ (reference sequence). As handled by the study authors: Nucleated cell number was recorded as an estimate derived from reference gene primer amplification. TCRdb keeps only in-frame clones here, not all; method: immunoSEQ multiplex PCR. V and J calls and clone size are those listed in that table; D and trimming were worked out from the DNA. Of 45,000 to 50,000 clones listed, 86% were seen once; the top ten hold roughly 9.2%.

The chain joins TRBV7-9 to TRBJ2-7, with D possibly matching TRBD2 (6 bases). What was sequenced was peripheral blood. The source is a human donor in a cohort sampled during active COVID-19. DNA of the CDR3: TGTGCCAGCAGCTTTTTTGAGGGAGGAGGGGAGCAGTACTTC. It translates to CASSFFEGGGEQYF.